Listed here is a single T cell receptor (beta chain). This specimen belongs to a study of blood T cell repertoires in COVID-19. Study information: Italy, Spain and the United States were the sources of the convalescent and acute COVID-19 samples. T cells, B-cell-depleted T cells, or PBMCs supplied cDNA or gDNA.

The CDR3 extends over 15 amino acids. Trimming took 5 bases from V and 2 from J; bases not matched to a gene: 8. Germline CDR1 reads MDHEN; CDR2 reads SYDVKM. Clones were read by immunoSEQ multiplex PCR, and TCRdb kept only the in-frame ones, dropping some. Of about 170,000 clones detected, less than 85% appear once; the ten largest clones hold less than 3%. Input material: peripheral blood. The rearrangement links TRBV28 to TRBJ1-1, with 7 positions matching TRBD1. The TCR originated in a woman at least 80 years old with acute or convalescent COVID-19. CDR3 protein: CASSQGTEGNTEAFF. The CDR3 DNA follows: TGTGCCAGCAGTCAGGGGACAGAAGGTAACACTGAAGCTTTCTTT.